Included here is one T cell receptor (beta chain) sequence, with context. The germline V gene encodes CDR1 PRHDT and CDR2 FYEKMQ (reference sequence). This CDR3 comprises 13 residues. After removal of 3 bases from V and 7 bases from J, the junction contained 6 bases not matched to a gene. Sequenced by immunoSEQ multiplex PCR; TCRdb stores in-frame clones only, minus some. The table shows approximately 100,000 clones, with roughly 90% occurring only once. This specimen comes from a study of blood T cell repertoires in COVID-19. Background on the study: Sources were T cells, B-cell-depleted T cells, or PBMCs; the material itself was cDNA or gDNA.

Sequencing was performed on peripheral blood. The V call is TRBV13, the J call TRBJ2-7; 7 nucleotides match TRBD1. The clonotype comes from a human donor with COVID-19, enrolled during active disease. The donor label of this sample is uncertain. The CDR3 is CASSFRGLGEQYF. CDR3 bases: TGTGCCAGCAGCTTTAGGGGGCTTGGGGAGCAGTACTTC. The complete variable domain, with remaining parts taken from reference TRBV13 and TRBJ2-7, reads AAGVIQSPRHLIKEKRETATLKCYPIPRHDTVYWYQQGPGQDPQFLISFYEKMQSDKGSIPDRFSAQQFSDYHSELNMSSLELGDSALYFCASSFRGLGEQYFGPGTRLTVT.